These 22 T cell receptor beta chains share one sample of origin, sequenced in a study of CD8 T cells in ankylosing spondylitis. Study results and limitations: Ankylosing spondylitis blood appeared to carry a characteristic TCR beta motif of several highly homologous variants.

TCRdb fed the 5' RACE reads into MiXCR, producing one record per CDR3 protein. This repertoire shows approximately 550,000 distinct CDR3 sequences, more than 9.5% found once; its top ten account for nearly 7%. What these receptors recognize is not known. Sequenced sample: blood, either unsorted or a sorted T cell fraction (not recorded which). These TCRs come from a male donor with ankylosing spondylitis.

This clonotype was seen only once. The chain is built from TRBV4-2 and TRBJ1-4; D ambiguous. Per the germline V gene, CDR1 is LGHNA and CDR2 is YNFKEQ. The CDR3 contains 16 residues. V was shortened by 4 bases and J by 4 bases, with 16 bases between the two germline ends. CDR3: CASSPLGGEGNEKLFF. CDR3 sequence (DNA): TGTGCCAGCAGCCCTTTAGGCGGGGAAGGTAATGAAAAACTGTTTTTT.

This chain links TRBV6-1 with TRBJ2-3; D not resolved. CDR1 and CDR2 (germline): MNHNS, SASEGT. V was cut by 3 bases and J by 0 bases, with 10 bases left in between. The CDR3 has 15 residues. The CDR3 sequence is CASSDGPPSTDTQYF. CDR3 DNA: TGTGCCAGCAGTGATGGTCCCCCTAGCACAGATACGCAGTATTTT.

This clonotype was detected only a few times. This rearrangement joins TRBV3-1 to TRBJ1-1; TRBD1 matches at 12 bases. Germline CDR1 and CDR2: LGHDT and YNNKEL (reference sequence). The V and J ends lost 6 bases and 6 bases, in that order; junction bases with no gene match: 2. The CDR3 covers 13 residues. The CDR3 loop reads CASRGQGAPEAFF. The CDR3 nucleotides are TGTGCCAGCAGGGGACAGGGGGCGCCTGAAGCTTTCTTT.

This clonotype was observed a few times. V gene TRBV20-1 combines with J gene TRBJ2-4, with 9 bases lining up with TRBD2. V was clipped by 3 bases and J by 0 bases; unmatched bases: 9. CDR3 length equals 17 residues. Per the germline V gene, CDR1 is DFQATT and CDR2 is SNEGSKA (reference sequence). CDR3 in DNA: TGCAGTGCTAGTATAGCGGGAGAGTTTCTAGCCAAAAACATTCAGTACTTC. It codes for CSASIAGEFLAKNIQYF.

This clonotype was counted at least ten times. J is TRBJ2-1 and V is TRBV29-1, with 7 nucleotides matching TRBD1. CDR3 length: 14 residues. From germline, CDR1 is SQVTM and CDR2 ANQGSEA. Trimming cost V 2 bases and J 6 bases; bases outside gene matches: 7. The CDR3, as DNA: TGCAGCGTTGAATCCAGGGGGTTAGGCAATGAGCAGTTCTTC. This gives the protein CSVESRGLGNEQFF.

The chain couples TRBV10-1 to TRBJ2-5, with D maybe TRBD2 (6 bases). The CDR3 consists of 15 residues. V was cut by 0 bases and J by 5 bases, with 13 bases left in between. CDR1 and CDR2 (germline): WNHNN, SYGVQD (reference sequence). CDR3 residues: CASSESSGGGETQYF. As DNA, the CDR3 is TGCGCCAGCAGTGAGTCTAGCGGCGGTGGGGAGACCCAGTACTTC.

The V and J genes are TRBV29-1 and TRBJ2-2; the match to TRBD1 covers 9 bases. From germline, CDR1 is SQVTM and CDR2 ANQGSEA. The CDR3 covers 15 residues. V was clipped by 5 bases and J by 4 bases; unmatched bases: 8. The CDR3 loop reads CSVSTGGGGTGELFF. The CDR3 nucleotides are TGCAGCGTTAGTACAGGGGGCGGGGGCACCGGGGAGCTGTTTTTT.

This clonotype was observed a handful of times. Written as DNA, the CDR3 is TGCAGTGCTAGAGATCCCGCGGGGGAACCCTACAATGAGCAGTTCTTC. Residues: CSARDPAGEPYNEQFF. This chain joins TRBV20-1 and TRBJ2-1, with 7 bases fitting TRBD2. V was clipped by 0 bases and J by 2 bases; unmatched bases: 7. Germline CDR1 reads DFQATT; CDR2 reads SNEGSKA (reference sequence). The length of the CDR3 is 16 residues.

This clonotype occurred a few times. The chain couples TRBV7-9 to TRBJ2-1, with D perhaps matching TRBD2 (6 bases). Trimming removed 5 bases at V and 8 bases at J, with 19 bases between. CDR3 length equals 15 residues. Germline CDR1 SEHNR, CDR2 FQNEAQ (reference sequence). The CDR3 is CASSRDLIAEDEQFF. As DNA, the CDR3 is TGTGCCAGCAGCCGCGACCTCATAGCGGAGGATGAGCAGTTCTTC.

This clonotype was found a few times. The chain couples TRBV2 to TRBJ2-3; 13 bases map to TRBD2. CDR3 length: 20 residues. Germline-derived CDR1 and CDR2 are SNHLY and FYNNEI. J lost 0 bases, V lost 4 bases, and 13 bases had no gene match. Here the CDR3 DNA reads TGTGCCAGCAGTGGCGCGGGACTAGCGGGATGGATGCCGAGCACAGATACGCAGTATTTT. Amino acid sequence: CASSGAGLAGWMPSTDTQYF.

This clonotype came up many times. The rearrangement joins TRBV20-1 to TRBJ1-5; TRBD1 is a possible D gene (6 bases). V gave up 6 bases and J gave up 0 bases, with 9 bases separating them. This CDR3 comprises 13 residues. Germline CDR1 DFQATT, CDR2 SNEGSKA (reference sequence). This CDR3 reads CSATDSSNQPQHF. CDR3 coding DNA: TGCAGTGCCACGGACAGTAGCAATCAGCCCCAGCATTTT.

This clonotype was picked up a small number of times. J is TRBJ1-4 and V is TRBV5-1; TRBD1 might be the D (6 bases). Trimming removed 3 bases at V and 2 bases at J, with 11 bases between. Germline CDR1 is SGHRS and CDR2 is YFSETQ. This CDR3 has 15 amino acids. The DNA of the CDR3 is TGCGCCAGCAGCTCTGGGGGGGGCACTAATGAAAAACTGTTTTTT. This codes for CASSSGGGTNEKLFF.

The rearrangement uses TRBV19 and TRBJ1-1, with 7 nucleotides matching TRBD1. The V and J ends lost 5 bases and 6 bases, in that order; junction bases with no gene match: 12. Germline CDR1 is LNHDA and CDR2 is SQIVND (reference sequence). CDR3 length: 15 residues. The CDR3 sequence: CASSPARGGSAEAFF. Here the CDR3 DNA reads TGTGCCAGTAGTCCCGCTAGAGGGGGCAGCGCTGAAGCTTTCTTT.

This clonotype was seen just once. The V call is TRBV4-2, the J call TRBJ2-3; the match to TRBD2 covers 14 bases. Germline V gene sequence: CDR1 LGHNA, CDR2 YNFKEQ. The CDR3 has 17 amino acids. With V trimmed by 2 bases and J by 5 bases, 6 bases remained unmatched. The CDR3 DNA sequence: TGTGCCAGCAGCCAATCCGGACTAGCGGGAGGAATAGATACGCAGTATTTT. It translates to CASSQSGLAGGIDTQYF.

The gene calls are TRBV11-2 and TRBJ2-7, with a weak D call TRBD1 (6 bases). In germline, CDR1 is SGHAT, CDR2 FQNNGV. The CDR3 extends over 12 amino acids. The V gene lost 3 bases and the J gene lost 4 bases, with 7 bases spanning the gap. DNA for the CDR3: TGTGCCAGCAGCTTTGACAGGTACGAGCAGTACGTC. This encodes CASSFDRYEQYV.

The gene calls are TRBV7-9 and TRBJ2-2; 8 bases match TRBD1. V dropped 5 bases and J dropped 5; count of bases not matched to a gene: 4. Germline V CDR1 and CDR2: SEHNR, FQNEAQ (reference sequence). The CDR3 runs 14 residues. The CDR3 region has the DNA TGTGCCAGCAGCCGGGACAGGTGGACCGGGGAGCTGTTTTTT. It yields the protein CASSRDRWTGELFF.

J is TRBJ2-3 and V is TRBV6-1, with D maybe TRBD1 (6 bases). Germline V gene data show CDR1 as MNHNS and CDR2 as SASEGT. This CDR3 is built from 14 residues. The V end was cut by 8 bases, the J end by 9 bases, with 21 bases between. Written as DNA, the CDR3 is TGTGCCAGCGCCTTTGGGGGCCAAGAGTGGACGCAGTATTTT. As protein: CASAFGGQEWTQYF.

The chain couples TRBV7-8 to TRBJ2-1, with 13 bases matching TRBD2. V was clipped by 5 bases and J by 7 bases; unmatched bases: 14. Germline V CDR1 and CDR2: SGHVS, FQNEAQ. The CDR3 consists of 18 residues. The CDR3 sequence: CASSHRTSGSLLFNEQFF. As DNA, the CDR3 is TGTGCCAGCAGCCACCGGACTAGCGGGAGCCTCTTATTTAATGAGCAGTTCTTC.

The chain combines TRBV3-1 with TRBJ1-1, with 10 bases that match TRBD1. The junction had 14 bases not matched to a gene; V was cut back by 10 bases and J by 3 bases. The CDR3 totals 16 residues. Looked up from germline, CDR1 is LGHDT and CDR2 is YNNKEL (reference sequence). The CDR3 DNA reads TGTGCCACGCCCGGGACAGGGGACTTAGAGGACACTGAAGCTTTCTTT. This translates into CATPGTGDLEDTEAFF.

This clonotype has just a few counts. The chain links TRBV7-2 to TRBJ2-1; 9 positions match TRBD2. V shed 1 base, J shed 5 bases, and the junction held 9 bases outside the gene matches. This CDR3 has 17 residues. Germline CDR1 SGHTA, CDR2 FQGNSA. Here the CDR3 reads CASSLVAETSGNNEQFF. The DNA for the CDR3 is TGTGCCAGCAGCTTAGTTGCTGAGACTAGCGGTAACAATGAGCAGTTCTTC.

This clonotype appeared once. A far larger clone is one nucleotide away, so this likely arose from a read error. The V call is TRBV12-3 or TRBV12-4, the J call TRBJ2-1; 11 positions match TRBD2. CDR3 length: 14 amino acids. The CDR3 protein is CVSSLLAGDNEQFF. In DNA form, the CDR3 reads TGTGTCAGCAGTTTACTAGCGGGAGACAATGAGCAGTTCTTC.

The sample holds many counts of this clonotype. This chain joins TRBV6-1 and TRBJ2-1; 9 positions match TRBD2. V gave up 6 bases and J gave up 4 bases; unmatched junction bases: 4. Germline-derived CDR1 and CDR2 are MNHNS and SASEGT. The CDR3 loop spans 14 amino acids. The CDR3 bases are TGTGCCAGCAGCCCTAGCGGGGCGTACAATGAGCAGTTCTTC. Amino acid sequence: CASSPSGAYNEQFF.